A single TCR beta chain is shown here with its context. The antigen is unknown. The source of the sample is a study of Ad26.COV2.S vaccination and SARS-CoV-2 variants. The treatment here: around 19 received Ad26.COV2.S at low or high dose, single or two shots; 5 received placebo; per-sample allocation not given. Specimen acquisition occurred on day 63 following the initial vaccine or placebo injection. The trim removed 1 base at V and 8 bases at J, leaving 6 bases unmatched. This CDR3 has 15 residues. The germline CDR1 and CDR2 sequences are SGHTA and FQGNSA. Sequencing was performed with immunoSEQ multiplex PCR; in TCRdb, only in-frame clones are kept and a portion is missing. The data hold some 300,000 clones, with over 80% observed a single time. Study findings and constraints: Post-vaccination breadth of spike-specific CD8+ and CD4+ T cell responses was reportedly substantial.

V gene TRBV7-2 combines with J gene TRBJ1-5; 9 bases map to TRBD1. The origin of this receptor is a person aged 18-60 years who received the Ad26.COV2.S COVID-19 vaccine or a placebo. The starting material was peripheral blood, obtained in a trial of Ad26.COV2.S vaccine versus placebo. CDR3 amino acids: CASSLGGQGREPQHF. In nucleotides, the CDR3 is TGTGCCAGCAGCTTAGGGGGACAGGGCCGGGAGCCCCAGCATTTT.